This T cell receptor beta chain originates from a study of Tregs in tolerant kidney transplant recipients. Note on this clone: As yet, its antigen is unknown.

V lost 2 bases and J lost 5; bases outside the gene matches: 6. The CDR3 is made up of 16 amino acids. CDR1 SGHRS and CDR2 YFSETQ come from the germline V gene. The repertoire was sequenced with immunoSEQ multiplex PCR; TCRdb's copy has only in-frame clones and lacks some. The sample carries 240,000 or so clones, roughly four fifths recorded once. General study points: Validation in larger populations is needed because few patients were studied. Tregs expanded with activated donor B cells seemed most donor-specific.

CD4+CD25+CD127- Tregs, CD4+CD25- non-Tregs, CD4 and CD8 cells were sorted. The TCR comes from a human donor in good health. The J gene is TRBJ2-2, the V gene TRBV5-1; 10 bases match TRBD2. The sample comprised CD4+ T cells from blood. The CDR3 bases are TGCGCCAGCAGCTTTGCTAGCGGGGGAGGAACCGGGGAGCTGTTTTTT. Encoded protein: CASSFASGGGTGELFF.